The 4 T cell receptor beta chains below were found in one sample sequenced in a study of CD8 T cells in Susac syndrome. Random hexamers served to reverse transcribe roughly 0.45 to 1 ug RNA. TCRdb processed the immunoSEQ multiplex PCR reads anew with MiXCR; each CDR3 protein has one entry. This table has 300,000 or so distinct CDR3 sequences, about 91% appearing once. Input material: CD4+ T cells from PBMCs. Every receptor here comes from a human donor with multiple sclerosis.

This clonotype was picked up one time. The V call is TRBV7-2, the J call TRBJ2-1, with 11 nucleotides matching TRBD2. The V segment lost 4 bases and the J segment 6 bases; nucleotides outside the gene matches: 11. This CDR3 region has 17 residues. The germline V gene has CDR1 SGHTA and CDR2 FQGNSA. The CDR3 bases are TGTGCCAGCAGCTCACTAGCGGGAGTACGATTAGCCAATGAGCAGTTCTTC. Its translation: CASSSLAGVRLANEQFF.

The rearrangement uses TRBV4-1 and TRBJ1-2, with 7 bases identical to TRBD1. Unmatched junction bases numbered 9, after V lost 4 bases and J lost 7 bases. Germline CDR1 and CDR2: MGHRA and YSYEKL. This CDR3 is built from 14 residues. For the CDR3, the DNA is TGCGCCAGCAGCCGCCCGGGACAGTCGTTTGGCTACACCTTC. This sequence encodes CASSRPGQSFGYTF.

The chain employs TRBV20-1 and TRBJ2-7; TRBD2 aligns across 9 bases. The CDR3 runs 14 residues. Per the germline V gene, CDR1 is DFQATT and CDR2 is SNEGSKA (reference sequence). The ends lost 5 bases at V and 4 bases at J; junction bases unmatched: 9. The CDR3 protein is CSAHQASGKYEQYF. The CDR3 coding sequence is TGCAGTGCTCACCAGGCTAGCGGGAAATACGAGCAGTACTTC.

This rearrangement joins TRBV7-3 to TRBJ2-1, with 13 bases fitting TRBD2. The CDR3 runs 16 residues. V dropped 5 bases and J dropped 6; count of bases not matched to a gene: 7. Germline V gives CDR1 SGHTA, CDR2 FQGTGA. In DNA form, the CDR3 reads TGTGCCAGCAGCCCAAGACTAGCGGGAGGCTCCAATGAGCAGTTCTTC. It codes for CASSPRLAGGSNEQFF.